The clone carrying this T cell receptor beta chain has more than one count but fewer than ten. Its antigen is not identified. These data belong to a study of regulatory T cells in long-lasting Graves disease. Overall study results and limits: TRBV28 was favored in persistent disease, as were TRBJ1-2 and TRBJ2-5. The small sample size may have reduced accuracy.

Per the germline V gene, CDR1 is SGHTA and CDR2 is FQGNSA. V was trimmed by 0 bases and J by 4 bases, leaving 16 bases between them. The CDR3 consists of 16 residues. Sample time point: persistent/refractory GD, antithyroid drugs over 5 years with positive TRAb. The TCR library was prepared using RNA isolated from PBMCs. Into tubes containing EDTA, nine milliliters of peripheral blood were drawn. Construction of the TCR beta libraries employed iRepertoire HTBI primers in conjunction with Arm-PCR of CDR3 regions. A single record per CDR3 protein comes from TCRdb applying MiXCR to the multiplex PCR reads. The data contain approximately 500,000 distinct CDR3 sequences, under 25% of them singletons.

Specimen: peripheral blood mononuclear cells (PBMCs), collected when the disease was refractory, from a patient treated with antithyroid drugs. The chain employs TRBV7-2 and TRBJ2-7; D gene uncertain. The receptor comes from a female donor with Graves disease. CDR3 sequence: CASSLASWVGKYEQYF. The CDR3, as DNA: TGTGCCAGCAGCTTAGCATCGTGGGTAGGAAAATACGAGCAGTACTTC.